The rows below give T cell receptor beta chains drawn from one sample of a study of T cell repertoires in cytomegalovirus infection. TCRdb re-called the reads with MiXCR, one entry per CDR3 protein. The sample has under 250,000 distinct CDR3 sequences, 5% to 8.5% seen once. The sequencing input was PBMCs. The receptors come from a human donor in good health (CMV status not recorded). Some clones in this sample may be carry-over from other donors' samples. The CDR3 runs from the conserved cysteine through the conserved F or W. The D gene is left open where the match is weak. Part of the rows lack a size; the others show once, few, many or a class for expanded clones.

V gene	clone size	D gene	J gene	CDR3 protein	CDR3 DNA
TRBV14	many	TRBD1	TRBJ1-2	CASSQGQGAGYGYTF	TGTGCCAGCAGCCAAGGTCAGGGGGCCGGATATGGCTACACCTTC
TRBV30	many	-	TRBJ2-7	CAWRGLAAHEQYF	TGTGCCTGGAGGGGGTTGGCGGCCCACGAGCAGTACTTC
TRBV2	many	TRBD1	TRBJ2-1	CASQRTGGYNEQFF	TGTGCCAGCCAGAGGACAGGGGGTTACAATGAGCAGTTCTTC
TRBV28	many	-	TRBJ1-2	CASTLGGYGYTF	TGTGCCAGCACTTTAGGGGGTTATGGCTACACCTTC
TRBV20-1	many	TRBD1	TRBJ1-1	CSARVLRQGSNTEAFF	TGCAGTGCTAGAGTCCTCCGACAGGGGTCGAACACTGAAGCTTTCTTT
TRBV6-4	few	TRBD2	TRBJ2-1	CASSVIAGASEQFF	TGTGCCAGCAGTGTCATAGCGGGGGCGAGTGAGCAGTTCTTC
TRBV28	many	-	TRBJ2-7	CASRRRWVVDEQYF	TGTGCCAGCAGAAGAAGGTGGGTCGTCGACGAGCAGTACTTC
TRBV5-1	-	-	TRBJ1-4	CASSLGSGDVKLFF	TGCGCCAGCAGCCTGGGGTCCGGGGACGTAAAACTGTTTTTT
TRBV27	many	-	TRBJ2-7	CASSSSQGGMGEQYF	TGTGCCAGCAGTTCTTCACAGGGAGGGATGGGCGAGCAGTACTTC
TRBV6-5	many	-	TRBJ2-1	CASISQGTTYNEQFF	TGTGCCAGCATTTCCCAGGGGACCACGTACAATGAGCAGTTCTTC
TRBV15	many	TRBD2	TRBJ2-3	CATSRGGSGGDTQYF	TGTGCCACCAGCAGAGGTGGTAGCGGGGGAGATACGCAGTATTTT
TRBV7-2	many	-	TRBJ2-5	CASSSDFSETQYF	TGTGCCAGCAGCTCGGATTTTTCGGAGACCCAGTACTTC
TRBV25-1	many	-	TRBJ2-7	CASSDSTGRTYEQYF	TGTGCCAGCAGTGACTCAACGGGACGGACCTACGAGCAGTACTTC
TRBV29-1	many	-	TRBJ1-5	CSVEPGTNQPQHF	TGCAGCGTTGAACCAGGGACCAATCAGCCCCAGCATTTT
TRBV5-1	many	TRBD1	TRBJ1-1	CASGRTGDTEAFF	TGCGCCAGCGGACGGACAGGGGACACTGAAGCTTTCTTT